This T cell receptor (beta chain) is drawn from a study of blood T cell repertoires in COVID-19. Assay used: immunoSEQ multiplex PCR; TCRdb lists only in-frame clones, some missing. The data hold hundreds of thousands of clones, with roughly nine tenths observed a single time. Germline CDR1 and CDR2: SGDLS and YYNGEE. CDR3 length: 16 residues. V was cut by 0 bases and J by 0 bases, with 11 bases left in between. Symptom resolution, clearance, or two negative PCRs marked donors in Cohort 3 as recovered. This sequence joins TRBV9 and TRBJ2-3; D might be TRBD2 (5 bases). The sample taken for sequencing was PBMCs or T cells enriched from blood (not recorded which). The receptor was derived from a woman aged 55-70 years who had recovered from COVID-19. CDR3 sequence: CASSVGGGQSTDTQYF. The DNA of the CDR3 is TGTGCCAGCAGCGTAGGCGGAGGCCAGAGCACAGATACGCAGTATTTT.